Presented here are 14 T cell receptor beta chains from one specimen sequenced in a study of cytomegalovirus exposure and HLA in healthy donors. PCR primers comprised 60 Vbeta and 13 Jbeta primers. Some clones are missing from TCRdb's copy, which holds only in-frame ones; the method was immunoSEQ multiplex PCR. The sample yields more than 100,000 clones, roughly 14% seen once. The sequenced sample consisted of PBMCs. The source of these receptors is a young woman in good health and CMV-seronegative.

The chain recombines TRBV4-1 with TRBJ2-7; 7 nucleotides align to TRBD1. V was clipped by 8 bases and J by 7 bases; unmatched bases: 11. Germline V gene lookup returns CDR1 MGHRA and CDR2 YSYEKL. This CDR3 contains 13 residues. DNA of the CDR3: TGCGCCAGCGCACTTCGACAGGGTTTGGAGCAGTACTTC. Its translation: CASALRQGLEQYF.

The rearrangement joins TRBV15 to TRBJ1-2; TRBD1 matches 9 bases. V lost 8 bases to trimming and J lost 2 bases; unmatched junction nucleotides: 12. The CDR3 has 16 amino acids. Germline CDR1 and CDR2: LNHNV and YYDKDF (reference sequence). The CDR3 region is CATYSPEQGANYGYTF. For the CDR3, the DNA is TGTGCCACCTACTCGCCGGAACAGGGGGCAAACTATGGCTACACCTTC.

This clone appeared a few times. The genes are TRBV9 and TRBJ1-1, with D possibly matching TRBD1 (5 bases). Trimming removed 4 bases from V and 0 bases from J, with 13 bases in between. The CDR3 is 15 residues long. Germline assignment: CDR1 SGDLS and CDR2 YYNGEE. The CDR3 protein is CASSPSGGLNTEAFF. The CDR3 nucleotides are TGTGCCAGCAGCCCCAGCGGGGGATTGAACACTGAAGCTTTCTTT.

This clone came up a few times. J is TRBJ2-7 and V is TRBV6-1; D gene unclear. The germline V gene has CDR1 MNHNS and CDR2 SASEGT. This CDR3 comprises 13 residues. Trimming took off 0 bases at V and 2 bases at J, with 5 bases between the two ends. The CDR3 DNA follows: TGTGCCAGCAGTGAAGCCAGTACCTACGAGCAGTACTTC. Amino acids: CASSEASTYEQYF.

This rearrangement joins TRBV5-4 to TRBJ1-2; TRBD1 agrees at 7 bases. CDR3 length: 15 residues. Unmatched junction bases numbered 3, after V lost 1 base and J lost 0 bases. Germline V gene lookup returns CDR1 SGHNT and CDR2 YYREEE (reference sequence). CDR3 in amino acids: CASSLRQGANYGYTF. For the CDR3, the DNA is TGTGCCAGCAGCTTGCGACAGGGAGCTAACTATGGCTACACCTTC.

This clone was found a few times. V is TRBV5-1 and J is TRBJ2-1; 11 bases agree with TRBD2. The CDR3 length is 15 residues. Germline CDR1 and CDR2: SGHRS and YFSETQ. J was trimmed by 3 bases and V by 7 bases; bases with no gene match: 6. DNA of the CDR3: TGCGCCAGCGGGTATACTAGCGGGAGCTACAATGAGCAGTTCTTC. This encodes CASGYTSGSYNEQFF. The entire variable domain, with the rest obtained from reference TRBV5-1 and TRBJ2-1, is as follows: KAGVTQTPRYLIKTRGQQVTLSCSPISGHRSVSWYQQTPGQGLQFLFEYFSETQRNKGNFPGRFSGRQFSNSRSEMNVSTLELGDSALYLCASGYTSGSYNEQFFGPGTRLTVL.

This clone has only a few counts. This CDR3 reads CAWRQGAPTDTQYF. The CDR3 nucleotides read TGTGCCTGGAGACAGGGGGCCCCCACAGATACGCAGTATTTT. The chain carries TRBV30 and TRBJ2-3, with 9 nucleotides matching TRBD1. Germline values: CDR1 GTSNPN, CDR2 SVGIG (reference sequence). The J segment lost 2 bases and the V segment lost 3 bases, leaving 3 bases of the junction unmatched. The CDR3 covers 14 residues.

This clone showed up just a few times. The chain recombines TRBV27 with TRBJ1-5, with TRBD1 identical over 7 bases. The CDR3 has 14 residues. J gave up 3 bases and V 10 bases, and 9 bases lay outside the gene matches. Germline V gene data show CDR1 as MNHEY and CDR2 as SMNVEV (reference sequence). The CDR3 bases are TGTGCCACCGCCGAGACAGGGTACAATCAGCCCCAGCATTTT. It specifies CATAETGYNQPQHF.

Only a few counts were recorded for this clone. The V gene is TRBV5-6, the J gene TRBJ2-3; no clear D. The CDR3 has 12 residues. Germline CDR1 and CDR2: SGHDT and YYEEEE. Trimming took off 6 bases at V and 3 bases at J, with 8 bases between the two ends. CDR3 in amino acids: CASTQLTDTQYF. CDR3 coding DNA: TGTGCCAGCACCCAACTTACAGATACGCAGTATTTT.

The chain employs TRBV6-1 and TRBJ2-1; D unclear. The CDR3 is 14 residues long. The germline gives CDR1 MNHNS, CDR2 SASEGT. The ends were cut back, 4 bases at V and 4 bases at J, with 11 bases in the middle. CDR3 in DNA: TGTGCCAGCAGTGTGTCTGGAGCTTACAATGAGCAGTTCTTC. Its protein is CASSVSGAYNEQFF.

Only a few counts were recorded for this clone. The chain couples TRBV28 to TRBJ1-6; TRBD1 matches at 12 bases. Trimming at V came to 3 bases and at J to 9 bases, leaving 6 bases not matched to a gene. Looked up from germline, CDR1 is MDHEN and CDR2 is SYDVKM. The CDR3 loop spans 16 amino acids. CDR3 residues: CASSLGDRGRISPLHF. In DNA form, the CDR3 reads TGTGCCAGCAGTTTGGGGGACAGGGGGCGGATTTCACCCCTCCACTTT.

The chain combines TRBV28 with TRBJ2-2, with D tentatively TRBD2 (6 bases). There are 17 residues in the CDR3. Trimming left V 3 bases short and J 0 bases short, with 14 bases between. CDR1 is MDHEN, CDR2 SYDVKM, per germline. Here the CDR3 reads CASSLWASVPNTGELFF. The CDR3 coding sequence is TGTGCCAGCAGTTTGTGGGCTAGCGTTCCGAACACCGGGGAGCTGTTTTTT.

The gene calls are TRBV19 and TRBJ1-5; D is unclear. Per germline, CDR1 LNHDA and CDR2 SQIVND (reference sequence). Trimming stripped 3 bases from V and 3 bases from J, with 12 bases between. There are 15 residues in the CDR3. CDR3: CASSILFGYNQPQHF. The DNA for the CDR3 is TGTGCCAGTAGTATTCTCTTCGGGTACAATCAGCCCCAGCATTTT. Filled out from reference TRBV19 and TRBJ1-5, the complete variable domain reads DGGITQSPKYLFRKEGQNVTLSCEQNLNHDAMYWYRQDPGQGLRLIYYSQIVNDFQKGDIAEGYSVSREKKESFPLTVTSAQKNPTAFYLCASSILFGYNQPQHFGDGTRLSIL.

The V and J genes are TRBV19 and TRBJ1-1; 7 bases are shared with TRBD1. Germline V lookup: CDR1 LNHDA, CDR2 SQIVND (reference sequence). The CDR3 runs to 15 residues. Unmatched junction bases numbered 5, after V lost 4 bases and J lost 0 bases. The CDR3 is CASSKQGPMNTEAFF. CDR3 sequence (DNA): TGTGCCAGTAGTAAACAGGGGCCGATGAACACTGAAGCTTTCTTT.